A single sample gave rise to the 28 T cell receptor beta chains below, sequenced in a study of blood T cell repertoires in COVID-19. Generated by immunoSEQ multiplex PCR, the TCRdb table keeps only in-frame clones and is missing some. The data hold 180,000 or so clones, with just under 80% observed a single time. Sequencing was performed on peripheral blood. The receptors here all came from a woman of 80 years or more with active or convalescent COVID-19.

V is TRBV19 and J is TRBJ1-5; TRBD1 matches 8 bases. Germline V gene lookup returns CDR1 LNHDA and CDR2 SQIVND (reference sequence). This CDR3 contains 18 residues. After removal of 0 bases from V and 9 bases from J, the junction contained 16 bases not matched to a gene. This chain's CDR3 is CASSIDLGLTGAWVPQHF. In DNA, the CDR3 is TGTGCCAGTAGTATAGATCTCGGTTTGACAGGGGCATGGGTGCCCCAGCATTTT.

The CDR3: CASSRQGGYGYTF. CDR3 coding DNA: TGTGCCAGCAGCCGCCAAGGGGGCTATGGCTACACCTTC. The J gene is TRBJ1-2, the V gene TRBV4-2; the D gene is possibly TRBD1 (6 bases). Germline loops: CDR1 LGHNA, CDR2 YNFKEQ. The CDR3 totals 13 residues. The ends were cut back, 4 bases at V and 4 bases at J, with 10 bases in the middle.

The V and J genes are TRBV9 and TRBJ2-7; 7 bases fit TRBD2. With 0 bases clipped from V and 3 bases from J, the junction kept 3 bases outside the gene matches. This CDR3 is 14 amino acids long. The V gene's germline CDR1 is SGDLS and CDR2 YYNGEE. As DNA, the CDR3 is TGTGCCAGCAGCGTAGTCGGGGGGAGCTACGAGCAGTACTTC. The encoded protein is CASSVVGGSYEQYF.

This clone has a handful of counts. The V and J genes are TRBV7-9 and TRBJ2-2; possible D gene TRBD2, 5 bases. This CDR3 is built from 15 residues. Germline V gene data show CDR1 as SEHNR and CDR2 as FQNEAQ (reference sequence). V dropped 6 bases and J dropped 7 bases, with 18 bases sitting between them. The CDR3 nucleotides read TGTGCCAGCAGTTCCCAGGTGACGGGGTTCGGGGAGCTGTTTTTT. It codes for CASSSQVTGFGELFF.

The chain employs TRBV6-5 and TRBJ1-5; D uncertain. The CDR3 spans 15 residues. Trimming stripped 2 bases from V and 4 bases from J, with 12 bases between. Germline lookup yields CDR1 MNHEY and CDR2 SVGAGI. CDR3 protein: CASSYAFGLNQPQHF. The CDR3 DNA is TGTGCCAGCAGTTACGCATTTGGGCTTAATCAGCCCCAGCATTTT.

This chain joins TRBV27 and TRBJ1-1; D remains unclear. Germline CDR1 MNHEY, CDR2 SMNVEV (reference sequence). This CDR3 is built from 14 residues. Trimming took 6 bases from V and 4 from J, leaving 15 bases between them. The CDR3 loop is CASSLLSVSTEAFF. Written as DNA, the CDR3 is TGTGCCAGCAGCCTTCTCTCGGTCTCCACTGAAGCTTTCTTT.

This clone was counted only a few times. The identical CDR3 is also encoded by other nucleotide sequences in the sample. The chain combines TRBV5-1 with TRBJ1-1; 8 nucleotides align to TRBD1. CDR3 length equals 15 residues. V was pared by 2 bases and J by 1 base, with 4 bases of the junction left unmatched. Germline CDR1 SGHRS, CDR2 YFSETQ. CDR3 in amino acids: CASSLTGTGNTEAFF. Here the CDR3 DNA reads TGCGCCAGCAGCTTAACCGGGACAGGGAACACTGAAGCTTTCTTT. The variable domain in full, completed from reference TRBV5-1 and TRBJ1-1, reads KAGVTQTPRYLIKTRGQQVTLSCSPISGHRSVSWYQQTPGQGLQFLFEYFSETQRNKGNFPGRFSGRQFSNSRSEMNVSTLELGDSALYLCASSLTGTGNTEAFFGQGTRLTVV.

V and J are TRBV5-1 and TRBJ1-3; D unresolved. Germline CDR1 is SGHRS and CDR2 is YFSETQ. The ends were cut back, 0 bases at V and 0 bases at J, with 10 bases in the middle. The CDR3 consists of 16 residues. The CDR3 loop is CASSLARGSSGNTIYF. The CDR3 region has the DNA TGCGCCAGCAGCTTGGCTAGAGGGAGCTCTGGAAACACCATATATTTT.

This rearrangement joins TRBV27 to TRBJ2-5; D is perhaps TRBD1 (6 bases). CDR3 length equals 13 residues. Trimming stripped 5 bases from V and 9 bases from J, with 16 bases between. Germline V gene data show CDR1 as MNHEY and CDR2 as SMNVEV (reference sequence). The CDR3 bases are TGTGCCAGCAGTCCCAAGTACAGGGACGCCCAGTACTTC. It codes for CASSPKYRDAQYF.

The rearrangement joins TRBV7-9 to TRBJ2-1; maybe TRBD2 (5 bases). V lost 2 bases and J lost 2, with 16 bases in between. There are 17 residues in the CDR3. Germline V lookup: CDR1 SEHNR, CDR2 FQNEAQ (reference sequence). The CDR3 DNA reads TGTGCCAGCAGCTTATTTCGGGGTAGTGGTCCCTACAATGAGCAGTTCTTC. This sequence encodes CASSLFRGSGPYNEQFF.

This clone has a single count. This chain joins TRBV6-5 and TRBJ1-4; no reliable D call. Trimming cost V 8 bases and J 3 bases, with 13 bases left between them. The CDR3 consists of 14 residues. Germline-derived CDR1 and CDR2 are MNHEY and SVGAGI. The CDR3 DNA is TGTGCCAGCCGGCCGGGGTGGGCTAATGAAAAACTGTTTTTT. Amino acid sequence: CASRPGWANEKLFF.

The chain uses TRBV7-9 and TRBJ1-3, with 7 bases aligning to TRBD1. Germline CDR1 and CDR2: SEHNR and FQNEAQ (reference sequence). The V segment lost 5 bases and the J segment 0 bases; nucleotides outside the gene matches: 4. CDR3 length equals 15 residues. The CDR3 protein is CASSAQGSSGNTIYF. The DNA for the CDR3 is TGTGCCAGCAGCGCACAGGGGAGCTCTGGAAACACCATATATTTT. Variable domain in full (rest from reference TRBV7-9 and TRBJ1-3): DTGVSQNPRHKITKRGQNVTFRCDPISEHNRLYWYRQTLGQGPEFLTYFQNEAQLEKSRLLSDRFSAERPKGSFSTLEIQRTEQGDSAMYLCASSAQGSSGNTIYFGEGSWLTVV.

This chain connects TRBV9 to TRBJ1-5; no firm D call. Trimming stripped 2 bases from V and 7 bases from J, with 10 bases between. Germline CDR1 is SGDLS and CDR2 is YYNGEE. The CDR3 runs to 13 residues. CDR3 protein: CASSVYCPQPQHF. Here the CDR3 DNA reads TGTGCCAGCAGCGTGTATTGTCCCCAGCCCCAGCATTTT.

This clone came up a few times. The chain carries TRBV6-5 and TRBJ1-2, with a weak D call TRBD1 (6 bases). The CDR3 is made up of 15 amino acids. Germline assignment: CDR1 MNHEY and CDR2 SVGAGI. The ends were cut back, 6 bases at V and 2 bases at J, with 16 bases in the middle. Here the CDR3 reads CASRPTTGPNYGYTF. In nucleotides, the CDR3 is TGTGCCAGCAGACCAACCACAGGGCCCAACTATGGCTACACCTTC.

This clone was observed a few times. V and J are TRBV2 and TRBJ2-4, with D possibly being TRBD1 (5 bases). The germline V gene encodes CDR1 SNHLY and CDR2 FYNNEI. This CDR3 comprises 17 residues. Deletions cut 0 bases from V and 0 bases from J, with 12 bases between. The CDR3 region has the DNA TGTGCCAGCAGTGAAGCGCCAGGGATACTAGCCAAAAACATTCAGTACTTC. Translating gives CASSEAPGILAKNIQYF.

This clone was seen only once. The chain combines TRBV28 with TRBJ1-4, with 8 bases fitting TRBD1. J gave up 3 bases and V 4 bases, and 10 bases lay outside the gene matches. Germline V gives CDR1 MDHEN, CDR2 SYDVKM. This CDR3 comprises 17 residues. CDR3 sequence reads: CASSSLTQGAPNEKLFF. The CDR3 DNA is TGTGCCAGCAGTTCGCTGACCCAGGGGGCACCTAATGAAAAACTGTTTTTT.

The rearrangement joins TRBV10-3 to TRBJ2-7, with 9 positions matching TRBD2. Trimming at V came to 3 bases and at J to 6 bases, leaving 6 bases not matched to a gene. The CDR3 spans 14 residues. CDR1 ENHRY and CDR2 SYGVKD come from the germline V gene. The CDR3 here is CAISDSGGQGEQYF. The CDR3 coding sequence is TGTGCCATCAGTGACAGCGGGGGGCAGGGCGAGCAGTACTTC.

A word on this clone: The sample contains more than one DNA sequence encoding this CDR3. The rearrangement uses TRBV6-2 or TRBV6-3 and TRBJ1-1; D unclear. This CDR3 region has 13 residues. The germline V gene has CDR1 MNHEY and CDR2 SVGEGT. V lost 5 bases and J 2 bases, leaving 9 bases between the germline ends. CDR3 sequence (DNA): TGTGCCAGCAGTCGGACGGGAAACACTGAAGCTTTCTTT. Amino acids: CASSRTGNTEAFF.

The chain carries TRBV5-5 and TRBJ2-5; 7 bases line up with TRBD1. This CDR3 comprises 13 residues. The ends lost 3 bases at V and 5 bases at J; junction bases unmatched: 4. Per germline, CDR1 SGHKS and CDR2 YYEKEE (reference sequence). CDR3 residues: CASSYRGRETQYF. The CDR3 nucleotides are TGTGCCAGCAGCTACAGGGGTCGGGAGACCCAGTACTTC.

The chain uses TRBV5-4 and TRBJ1-6; D uncertain. Looked up from germline, CDR1 is SGHNT and CDR2 is YYREEE (reference sequence). This CDR3 region has 13 residues. V was clipped by 1 base and J by 10 bases, with 9 bases between them. The CDR3 bases are TGTGCCAGCAGCTTGCCTACGAAGTCACCCCTCCACTTT. Amino acids: CASSLPTKSPLHF.

CDR3 loop: CASSKDRVYGYTF. The CDR3 coding sequence is TGTGCCAGCAGCAAGGACAGGGTGTATGGCTACACCTTC. The chain joins TRBV12-3 or TRBV12-4 to TRBJ1-2; 8 positions match TRBD1. V lost 6 bases, J lost 5 bases, and 5 bases stayed unmatched. The CDR3 sequence is 13 residues long.

The rearrangement links TRBV10-3 to TRBJ2-2, with a tentative D call TRBD2 (5 bases). Between the trimmed V and J ends, which lost 6 bases and 2 bases, there was a span of 10 bases. The CDR3 runs 14 residues. Looked up from germline, CDR1 is ENHRY and CDR2 is SYGVKD. CDR3 coding DNA: TGTGCCATCAGCACTCGGGAAAACACCGGGGAGCTGTTTTTT. This encodes CAISTRENTGELFF.

This chain joins TRBV30 and TRBJ1-5; 8 bases are a match to TRBD1. Germline loops: CDR1 GTSNPN, CDR2 SVGIG (reference sequence). The J segment lost 6 bases and the V segment lost 6 bases, leaving 7 bases of the junction unmatched. This CDR3 region has 13 residues. CDR3 coding DNA: TGTGCCTGTAGCAGGGGGCAGGGTCAGCCCCAGCATTTT. As protein: CACSRGQGQPQHF.

CDR3 DNA: TGTGCCAGCAGCTGGGACAGGGGTGGCACAGATACGCAGTATTTT. Amino acid sequence: CASSWDRGGTDTQYF. The chain carries TRBV4-2 and TRBJ2-3; TRBD1 aligns across 10 bases. Per the germline V gene, CDR1 is LGHNA and CDR2 is YNFKEQ. The CDR3 runs to 15 residues. V was pared by 5 bases and J by 1 base, with 3 bases of the junction left unmatched.

V and J are TRBV5-4 and TRBJ1-4, with 9 bases lining up with TRBD1. The length of the CDR3 is 15 residues. The V segment lost 1 base and the J segment 8 bases; nucleotides outside the gene matches: 6. Germline V gene data show CDR1 as SGHNT and CDR2 as YYREEE (reference sequence). The CDR3 DNA reads TGTGCCAGCAGCTTGACAGGGGGCCGACAGGAAAAACTGTTTTTT. Amino acids: CASSLTGGRQEKLFF.

The CDR3 nucleotides are TGTGCCAGCAGCCGTGCCGGGACTACTTACAATGAGCAGTTCTTC. It codes for CASSRAGTTYNEQFF. The chain couples TRBV3-1 (or the pseudogene TRBV3-2) to TRBJ2-1; 7 bases fit TRBD2. The trim removed 4 bases at V and 4 bases at J, leaving 7 bases unmatched. The CDR3 spans 15 residues. CDR1 and CDR2 from the germline V gene are LGHDT and YNNKEL (reference sequence).

V is TRBV2 and J is TRBJ1-4; TRBD1 is a possible D gene (5 bases). The germline V gene has CDR1 SNHLY and CDR2 FYNNEI. The CDR3 covers 18 residues. The V gene lost 1 base and the J gene lost 6 bases, with 21 bases spanning the gap. For the CDR3, the DNA is TGTGCCAGCAGTGAAGGTGCGGGGGATAGCCACCCCCATGAAAAACTGTTTTTT. It encodes CASSEGAGDSHPHEKLFF.

The chain uses TRBV19 and TRBJ1-2; 11 nucleotides line up with TRBD1. The CDR3 covers 14 residues. CDR1 and CDR2 (germline): LNHDA, SQIVND (reference sequence). V lost 6 bases to trimming and J lost 3 bases; unmatched junction nucleotides: 3. The CDR3 sequence is CASRGQGVDYGYTF. Here the CDR3 DNA reads TGTGCCAGTAGGGGACAGGGGGTTGACTATGGCTACACCTTC.